This is a list of T cell receptor beta chains from one sample in a study of blood T cell repertoires in COVID-19. The protocol was immunoSEQ multiplex PCR, while the TCRdb copy is restricted to in-frame clones and leaves out a portion. In the table there are about 38,000 clones, approximately 90% of which are singletons. The source material was peripheral blood. The source of these receptors is a man in his 70s with active COVID-19. Each CDR3 is given with its conserved first and last residue.

J gene	V gene	CDR3 protein
TRBJ2-2	TRBV7-9	CASSSTQGRGTGELFF
TRBJ2-3	TRBV5-1	CASSGRLARLSTDTQYF
TRBJ2-1	TRBV7-9	CASSLFKREDGEQFF
TRBJ2-7	TRBV7-2	CASSLGGLRYEQYF
TRBJ2-7	TRBV15	CATSEDISSYEQYF
TRBJ2-1	TRBV2	CASSDYSGSFNEQFF
TRBJ2-1	TRBV9	CASSVEAGDWDEQFF
TRBJ2-2	TRBV18	CASSRDSYTGELFF
TRBJ2-1	TRBV28	CASSFGASGRAIYNEQFF
TRBJ2-1	TRBV4-1	CASSQTSASSYNEQFF
TRBJ2-1	TRBV19	CASRLGTSGVNEQFF
TRBJ1-1	TRBV15	CATGSGVNTEAFF
TRBJ1-2	TRBV30	CAWTQPGAGDGYTF
TRBJ2-2	TRBV7-3	CASSLRGVSGELFF
TRBJ2-1	TRBV19	CASSLLGQGKNNEQFF
TRBJ2-2	TRBV7-2	CASSSPGTGELFF
TRBJ1-5	TRBV7-8	CASSFSSGTDSNQPQHF
TRBJ1-6	TRBV11-2	CASSLAGANSPLHF
TRBJ2-3	TRBV27	CASSLGQGGTDTQYF
TRBJ1-1	TRBV6-2/TRBV6-3	CASSYPMTEAFF
TRBJ2-7	TRBV20-1	CSARSGYEQYF
TRBJ1-6	TRBV7-2	CASSFKTGAPLHF
TRBJ1-4	TRBV4-3	CASSHEGQGSEKLFF
TRBJ1-5	TRBV2	CASKDWTGSNQPQHF
TRBJ2-7	TRBV6-2/TRBV6-3	CASSGRRGYTYEQYF
TRBJ2-1	TRBV3-1/TRBV3-2	CASSQDGAPGNEQFF
TRBJ2-7	TRBV4-3	CASSMTRDYEQYF
TRBJ1-6	TRBV9	CASSAGGGNNSPLHF
TRBJ2-3	TRBV14	CASSQLEQGNTQYF
TRBJ1-1	TRBV6-2/TRBV6-3	CASSYGLQDTEAFF
TRBJ1-5	TRBV7-2	CASSLTGGNQPQHF
TRBJ2-1	TRBV9	CASSPRDEGGLVNEQFF
TRBJ2-2	TRBV7-9	CASRRAGPTGELFF
TRBJ2-3	TRBV24-1	CATSDWGQGADTQYF
TRBJ2-6	TRBV18	CASSRQGANSGANVLTF
TRBJ2-7	TRBV27	CASSLTGQVSYEQYF
TRBJ2-2	TRBV7-3	CASSLRTSGNTGELFF
TRBJ1-1	TRBV5-8	CASNLGRVYTEAFF
TRBJ1-3	TRBV9	CASSVVTGGNTIYF
TRBJ1-5	TRBV7-9	CASSLAQTGGNQPQHF
TRBJ2-3	TRBV9	CASSVRPGQGTDTQYF
TRBJ2-7	TRBV14	CASSQDYVRRDEQYF
TRBJ1-5	TRBV10-3	CAISAGGRQPQHF
TRBJ1-6	TRBV28	CASSYDLQGMANSPLHF
TRBJ2-3	TRBV6-6	CASSPDPRRPSTDTQYF
TRBJ1-5	TRBV6-2/TRBV6-3	CASSYWTGVDQPQHF
TRBJ1-5	TRBV2	CASTWTGGNQPQHF
TRBJ2-6	TRBV28	CASRAGPGANVLTF